This T cell receptor (beta chain) was sequenced during a study of identical twins. Using its own MiXCR run on the 5' RACE reads, TCRdb lists one record per CDR3 protein. Among 250,000 or so distinct CDR3 sequences listed, roughly 8.7% were seen once. The same data also contributed to another study, on yellow fever vaccine responses in identical twins.

This receptor was obtained from a woman under 30 in good health. The material sequenced was CD8+ T cells sorted from blood.

The CDR3 DNA is TGCAGCGTTAAGATCAACACTGAAGCTTTCTTT. Residues: CSVKINTEAFF. The chain recombines TRBV29-1 with TRBJ1-1, with D unclear. V was trimmed by 5 bases and J by 2 bases, leaving 6 bases between them. Germline V gene data show CDR1 as SQVTM and CDR2 as ANQGSEA. The CDR3 is 11 amino acids.